A selection of T cell receptor beta chains follows, all from one sample in a study of post-analysis software for immune sequencing data. TCRdb passed the PCR reads through MiXCR, listing each CDR3 protein once. The sample includes around 700,000 distinct CDR3 sequences, 55% to 60% of them seen just once. Material: blood. These receptors were obtained from a girl aged 2-10 years with multiple sclerosis. CDR3s include the opening cysteine and the closing phenylalanine or tryptophan. The D gene is left open where the match is weak. Only some rows state a clone size, as once, few, many or a class for expanded clones.

D gene	J gene	clone size	V gene	CDR3 DNA	CDR3 protein
TRBD1	TRBJ2-5	-	TRBV7-9	TGTGCCAGCAGCTTAGCCGGGACAGGAGGGTCAGAGACCCAGTACTTC	CASSLAGTGGSETQYF
-	TRBJ1-1	-	TRBV20-1	TGCAGTGCTCGTGGGGGGAGGACGAACACTGAAGCTTTCTTT	CSARGGRTNTEAFF
TRBD1	TRBJ1-2	-	TRBV10-3	TGTGCCATCAGTGGAGGGACAGGGGCCAACTATGGCTACACCTTC	CAISGGTGANYGYTF
-	TRBJ1-2	few	TRBV20-1	TGCAGTGCTATGGACAGTTCCACCTCGGGAGGCTACACCTTC	CSAMDSSTSGGYTF
-	TRBJ1-1	-	TRBV15	TGTGCCACCAGCAGAGACGCGGACAGTGAAGCTTTCTTT	CATSRDADSEAFF
TRBD2	TRBJ2-7	few	TRBV5-1	TGCGCCAGCAGCTTGAAAATAGCGGGAGTAGGCTACGAGCAGTACTTC	CASSLKIAGVGYEQYF
-	TRBJ2-3	few	TRBV28	TGTGCCAGCAGTTTTATAGATACGCAGTATTTT	CASSFIDTQYF
-	TRBJ2-1	-	TRBV5-1	TGCGCCAGCACCGACAGCTCCTACAATGAGCAGTTCTTC	CASTDSSYNEQFF
-	TRBJ2-5	few	TRBV29-1	TGCAGCGTTTATACAGGGAAAGAGACCCAGTACTTC	CSVYTGKETQYF
-	TRBJ1-2	-	TRBV6-1	TGTGCCAGCAGCGGGCGCGGCTCTAACTATGGCTACACCTTC	CASSGRGSNYGYTF
TRBD1	TRBJ1-2	few	TRBV10-3	TGTGCCACCCTGGGACAGGATGGCAACTATGGCTACACCTTC	CATLGQDGNYGYTF
-	TRBJ2-7	-	TRBV6-1	TGTGCCAGCAGTGAAGCGCTACAGGGAGGGTACGAGCAGTACTTC	CASSEALQGGYEQYF
-	TRBJ2-5	once	TRBV6-2/TRBV6-3	TGTGCCAGCAGGCACGACGGTGTAGGAGAGACCCAGTACTTC	CASRHDGVGETQYF
-	TRBJ1-2	-	TRBV27	TGTGCCAGCAGTTTATTTGGGACGGCGCCTAACTATGGCTACACCTTC	CASSLFGTAPNYGYTF
TRBD1	TRBJ1-2	-	TRBV23-1	TGCGCCAGTCCCCCCGGGACAGACAACTATGGCTACACCTTC	CASPPGTDNYGYTF
TRBD2	TRBJ2-7	once	TRBV29-1	TGCAGCGTACTAGCGGACTACGAGCAGTACTTC	CSVLADYEQYF
-	TRBJ2-3	-	TRBV2	TGTGCCAGCAGTCTATCCTTCCCGGGGACAGATACGCAGTATTTT	CASSLSFPGTDTQYF
-	TRBJ1-5	-	TRBV30	TGTGCCTGGAGTGTCGGGGGGAGCAATCAGCCCCAGCATTTT	CAWSVGGSNQPQHF
TRBD2	TRBJ2-3	-	TRBV28	TGTGCCAGCAGCCAGACTAGCGGGCGAAGGACAGATACGCAGTATTTT	CASSQTSGRRTDTQYF
-	TRBJ1-6	-	TRBV6-6	TGTGCCAGCAGTTACCGGACAACTAACTATAATTCACCCCTCCACTTT	CASSYRTTNYNSPLHF
TRBD2	TRBJ2-3	-	TRBV10-3	TGTGCCATCAAACTAGCGGGGGTCCATTACCCCACAGATACGCAGTATTTT	CAIKLAGVHYPTDTQYF
TRBD2	TRBJ2-1	once	TRBV12-3/TRBV12-4	TGTGCCAGCAGTTTCTGGAGCGGGGGGGTCCACAATGAGCAGTTCTTC	CASSFWSGGVHNEQFF
-	TRBJ2-7	-	TRBV5-5	TGTGCCAGCAGCTTAGCAAACTCCTACGAGCAGTACTTC	CASSLANSYEQYF
-	TRBJ1-5	-	TRBV6-2/TRBV6-3	TGTGCCAGCGGTTGGGAAGATCAGCCCCAGCATTTT	CASGWEDQPQHF
TRBD1	TRBJ2-3	few	TRBV7-2	TGTGCCAGCAGCCGACAGGGGGGAGATACGCAGTATTTT	CASSRQGGDTQYF
TRBD1	TRBJ1-2	-	TRBV13	TGTGCCAGCAGCTTACTCGGCAGGGGGAGTGGCTACACCTTC	CASSLLGRGSGYTF
-	TRBJ1-2	-	TRBV6-6	TGTGCCAGCAGTTCCCCAGGGTACCTTTTTGGCTACACCTTC	CASSSPGYLFGYTF